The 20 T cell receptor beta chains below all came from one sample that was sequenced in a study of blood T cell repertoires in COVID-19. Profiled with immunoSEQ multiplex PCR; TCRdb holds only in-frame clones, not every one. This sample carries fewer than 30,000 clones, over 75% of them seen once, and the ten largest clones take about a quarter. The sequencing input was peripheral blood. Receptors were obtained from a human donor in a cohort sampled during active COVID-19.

Here the CDR3 reads CASSPLAGVFTGELFF. In DNA form, the CDR3 reads TGTGCCAGCAGTCCCCTAGCGGGGGTCTTCACCGGGGAGCTGTTTTTT. The J gene is TRBJ2-2, the V gene TRBV2, with 10 bases matching TRBD2. Trimming took 5 bases from V and 4 from J; bases not matched to a gene: 7. From germline, CDR1 is SNHLY and CDR2 FYNNEI. The CDR3 consists of 16 residues.

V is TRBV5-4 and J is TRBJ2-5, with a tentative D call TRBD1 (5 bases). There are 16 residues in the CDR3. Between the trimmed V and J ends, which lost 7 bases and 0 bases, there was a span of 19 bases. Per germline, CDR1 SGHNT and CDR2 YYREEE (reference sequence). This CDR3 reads CASPPPTALYQETQYF. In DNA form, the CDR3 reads TGTGCCAGCCCTCCCCCGACAGCTCTGTACCAAGAGACCCAGTACTTC.

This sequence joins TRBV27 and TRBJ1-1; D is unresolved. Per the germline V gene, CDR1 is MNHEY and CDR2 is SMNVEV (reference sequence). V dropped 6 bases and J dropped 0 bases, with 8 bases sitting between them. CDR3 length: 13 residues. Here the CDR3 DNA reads TGTGCCAGCAGATTAGGCATGAACACTGAAGCTTTCTTT. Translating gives CASRLGMNTEAFF.

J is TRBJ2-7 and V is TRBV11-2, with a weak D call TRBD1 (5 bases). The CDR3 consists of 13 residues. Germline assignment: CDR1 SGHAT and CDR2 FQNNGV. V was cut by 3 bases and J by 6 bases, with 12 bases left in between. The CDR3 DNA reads TGTGCCAGCAGCTTCCCAGGGATCCGCGAGCAGTACTTC. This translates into CASSFPGIREQYF.

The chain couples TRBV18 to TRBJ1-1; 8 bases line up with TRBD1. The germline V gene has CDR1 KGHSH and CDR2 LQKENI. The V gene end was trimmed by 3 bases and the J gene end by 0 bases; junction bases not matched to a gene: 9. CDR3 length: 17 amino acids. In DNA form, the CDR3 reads TGTGCCAGCTCACCCCCAAACAGGGGGGGAATGAACACTGAAGCTTTCTTT. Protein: CASSPPNRGGMNTEAFF.

The CDR3 sequence: CASSYVGGVDGYTF. The DNA for the CDR3 is TGTGCCAGCAGTTATGTTGGTGGAGTTGATGGCTACACCTTC. The chain combines TRBV6-5 with TRBJ1-2; D uncertain. CDR3 size: 14 residues. V lost 3 bases, J lost 6 bases, and 14 bases lay in between. CDR1 is MNHEY and CDR2 is SVGAGI in the germline V gene.

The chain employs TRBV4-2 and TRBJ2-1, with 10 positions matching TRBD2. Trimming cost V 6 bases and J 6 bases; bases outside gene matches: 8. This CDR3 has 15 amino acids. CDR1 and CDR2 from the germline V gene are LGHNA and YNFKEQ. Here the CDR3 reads CASSLAGEQFNEQFF. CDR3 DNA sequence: TGTGCCAGCAGTCTAGCGGGGGAGCAATTCAATGAGCAGTTCTTC.

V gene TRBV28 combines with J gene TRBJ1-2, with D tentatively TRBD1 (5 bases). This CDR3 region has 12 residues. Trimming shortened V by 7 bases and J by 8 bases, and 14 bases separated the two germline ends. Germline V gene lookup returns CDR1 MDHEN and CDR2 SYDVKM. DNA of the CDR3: TGTGCCAGCAACCAAGACAGTCGGGGCTACACCTTC. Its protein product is CASNQDSRGYTF.

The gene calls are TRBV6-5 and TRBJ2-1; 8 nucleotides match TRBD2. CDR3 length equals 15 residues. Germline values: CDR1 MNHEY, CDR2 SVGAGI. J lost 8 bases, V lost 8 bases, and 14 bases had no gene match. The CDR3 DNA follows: TGTGCCAGCTCGCAAGGTAGCGGGGCAATTTATGAGCAGTTCTTC. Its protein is CASSQGSGAIYEQFF.

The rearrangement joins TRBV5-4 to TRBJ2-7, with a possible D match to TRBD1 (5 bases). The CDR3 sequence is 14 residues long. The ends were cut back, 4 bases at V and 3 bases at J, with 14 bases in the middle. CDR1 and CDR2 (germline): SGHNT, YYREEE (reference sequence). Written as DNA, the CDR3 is TGTGCCAGCAGCGGACCAGGGTCTAACTACGAGCAGTACTTC. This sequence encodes CASSGPGSNYEQYF.

The CDR3 sequence: CASSQSQGALGTNEKLFF. The CDR3 DNA sequence: TGTGCCAGCAGCCAGTCCCAGGGGGCTTTGGGGACTAATGAAAAACTGTTTTTT. This chain uses TRBV4-2 with TRBJ1-4; 8 positions match TRBD1. The V segment lost 3 bases and the J segment 2 bases; nucleotides outside the gene matches: 11. This CDR3 contains 18 residues. CDR1 is LGHNA and CDR2 is YNFKEQ in the germline V gene.

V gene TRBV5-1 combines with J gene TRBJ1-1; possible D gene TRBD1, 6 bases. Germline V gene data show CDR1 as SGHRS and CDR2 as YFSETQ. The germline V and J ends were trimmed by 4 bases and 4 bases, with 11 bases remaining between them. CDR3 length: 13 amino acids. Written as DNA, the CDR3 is TGCGCCAGCAGCGCAGCAGGGGCCACTGAAGCTTTCTTT. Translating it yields CASSAAGATEAFF. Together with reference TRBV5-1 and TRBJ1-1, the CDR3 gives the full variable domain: KAGVTQTPRYLIKTRGQQVTLSCSPISGHRSVSWYQQTPGQGLQFLFEYFSETQRNKGNFPGRFSGRQFSNSRSEMNVSTLELGDSALYLCASSAAGATEAFFGQGTRLTVV.

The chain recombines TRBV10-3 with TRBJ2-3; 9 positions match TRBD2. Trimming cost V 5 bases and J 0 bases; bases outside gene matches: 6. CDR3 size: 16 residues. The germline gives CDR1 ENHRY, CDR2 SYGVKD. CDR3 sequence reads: CAISRTSEPSTDTQYF. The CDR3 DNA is TGTGCCATCAGTAGGACTAGCGAGCCTAGCACAGATACGCAGTATTTT.

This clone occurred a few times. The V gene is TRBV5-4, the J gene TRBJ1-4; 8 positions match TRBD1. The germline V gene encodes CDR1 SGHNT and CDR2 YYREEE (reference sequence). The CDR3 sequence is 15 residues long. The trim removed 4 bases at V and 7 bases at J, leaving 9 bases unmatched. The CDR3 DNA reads TGTGCCAGCAGCCAGGTCGGGACAGGCTCTGAAAAACTGTTTTTT. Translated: CASSQVGTGSEKLFF.

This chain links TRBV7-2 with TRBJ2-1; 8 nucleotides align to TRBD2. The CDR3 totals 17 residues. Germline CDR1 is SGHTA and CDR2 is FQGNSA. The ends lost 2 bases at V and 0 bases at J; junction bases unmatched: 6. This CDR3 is CASSLSAGGLSYNEQFF. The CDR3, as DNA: TGTGCCAGCAGCTTATCGGCGGGGGGCCTCTCCTACAATGAGCAGTTCTTC.

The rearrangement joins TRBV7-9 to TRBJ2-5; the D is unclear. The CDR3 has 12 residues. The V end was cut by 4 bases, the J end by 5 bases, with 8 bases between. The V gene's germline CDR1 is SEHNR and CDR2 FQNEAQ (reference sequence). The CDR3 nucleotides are TGTGCCAGCAGCTCCGGCAGGGAGACCCAGTACTTC. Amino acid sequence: CASSSGRETQYF.

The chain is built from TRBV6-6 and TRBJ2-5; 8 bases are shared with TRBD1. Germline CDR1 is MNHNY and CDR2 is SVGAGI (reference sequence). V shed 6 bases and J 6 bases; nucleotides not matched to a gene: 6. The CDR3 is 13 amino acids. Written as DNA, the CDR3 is TGTGCCAGCAGACCAGGGGGCGGAAAGACCCAGTACTTC. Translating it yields CASRPGGGKTQYF.

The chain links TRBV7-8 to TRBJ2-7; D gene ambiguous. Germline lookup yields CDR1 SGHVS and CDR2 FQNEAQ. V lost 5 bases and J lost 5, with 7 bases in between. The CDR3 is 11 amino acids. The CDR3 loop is CASSPVHEQYF. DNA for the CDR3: TGTGCCAGCAGCCCGGTGCACGAGCAGTACTTC.

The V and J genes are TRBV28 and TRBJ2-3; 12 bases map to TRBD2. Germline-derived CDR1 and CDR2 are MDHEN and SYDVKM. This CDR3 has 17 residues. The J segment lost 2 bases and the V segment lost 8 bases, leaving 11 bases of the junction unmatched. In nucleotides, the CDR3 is TGTGCCAGCTCCCCGCCCGGACTAGCGGGGAACACAGATACGCAGTATTTT. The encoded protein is CASSPPGLAGNTDTQYF.

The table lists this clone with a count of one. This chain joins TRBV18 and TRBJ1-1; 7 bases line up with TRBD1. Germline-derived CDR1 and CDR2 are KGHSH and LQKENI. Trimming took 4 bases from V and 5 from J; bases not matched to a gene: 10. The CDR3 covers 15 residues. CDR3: CASSLLQGVGTEAFF. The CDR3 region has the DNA TGTGCCAGCTCACTTCTTCAGGGGGTGGGGACTGAAGCTTTCTTT.